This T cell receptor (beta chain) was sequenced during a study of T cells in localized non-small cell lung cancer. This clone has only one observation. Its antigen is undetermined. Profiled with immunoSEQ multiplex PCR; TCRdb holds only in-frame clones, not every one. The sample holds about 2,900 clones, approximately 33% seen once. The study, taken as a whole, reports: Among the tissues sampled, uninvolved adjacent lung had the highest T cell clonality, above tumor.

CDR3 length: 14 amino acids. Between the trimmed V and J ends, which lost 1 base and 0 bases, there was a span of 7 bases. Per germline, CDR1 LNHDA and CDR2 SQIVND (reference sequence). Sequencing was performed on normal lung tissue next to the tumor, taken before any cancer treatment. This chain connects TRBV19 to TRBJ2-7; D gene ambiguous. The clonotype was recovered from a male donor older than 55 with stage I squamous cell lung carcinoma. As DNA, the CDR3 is TGTGCCAGTAGTATAGGTGGGGTCTCCTACGAGCAGTACTTC. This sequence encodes CASSIGGVSYEQYF. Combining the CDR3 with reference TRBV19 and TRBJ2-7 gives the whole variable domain DGGITQSPKYLFRKEGQNVTLSCEQNLNHDAMYWYRQDPGQGLRLIYYSQIVNDFQKGDIAEGYSVSREKKESFPLTVTSAQKNPTAFYLCASSIGGVSYEQYFGPGTRLTVT.